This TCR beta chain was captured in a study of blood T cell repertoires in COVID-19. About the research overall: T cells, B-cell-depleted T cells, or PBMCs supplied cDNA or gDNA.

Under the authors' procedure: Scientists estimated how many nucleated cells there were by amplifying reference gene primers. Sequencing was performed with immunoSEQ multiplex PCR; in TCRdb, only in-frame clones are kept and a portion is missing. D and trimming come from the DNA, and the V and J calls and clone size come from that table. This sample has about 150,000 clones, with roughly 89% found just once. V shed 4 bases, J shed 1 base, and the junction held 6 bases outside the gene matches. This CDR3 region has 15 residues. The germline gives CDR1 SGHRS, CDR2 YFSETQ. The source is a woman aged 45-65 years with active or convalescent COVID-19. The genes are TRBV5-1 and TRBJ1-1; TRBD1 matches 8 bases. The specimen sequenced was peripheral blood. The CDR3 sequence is CASSHKQGGNTEAFF. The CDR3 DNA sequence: TGCGCCAGCAGCCATAAACAGGGGGGGAACACTGAAGCTTTCTTT. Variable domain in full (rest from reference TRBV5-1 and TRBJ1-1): KAGVTQTPRYLIKTRGQQVTLSCSPISGHRSVSWYQQTPGQGLQFLFEYFSETQRNKGNFPGRFSGRQFSNSRSEMNVSTLELGDSALYLCASSHKQGGNTEAFFGQGTRLTVV.